The rows below give T cell receptor beta chains drawn from one sample of a study of T cell responses to AZD1222 COVID-19 vaccine. TCRdb's table, derived via immunoSEQ multiplex PCR, lists solely in-frame clones and lacks some. The sample holds roughly 160,000 clones; over 75% are singletons and the top ten take 6% to 8%. The sample in question was peripheral blood, obtained on day 0 of AZD1222 vaccination. These receptors were collected from an adult in good health. Both conserved end residues are part of each CDR3. D genes are given only for firm matches. The size of a clone is reported for some rows only, either as once, few or many, or as a class for expanded clones.

v_call	d_call	j_call	clone_size	cdr3_nt	cdr3_aa
TRBV18	-	TRBJ2-3	-	TGTGCCAGCTCACCAGGACTCCCGGCAGATACGCAGTATTTT	CASSPGLPADTQYF
TRBV25-1	-	TRBJ2-5	-	TGTGCCAGCAGCCTGGGGGAGACCCAGTACTTC	CASSLGETQYF
TRBV18	-	TRBJ1-2	few	TGTGCCAGCTCCCTCGGTTTTCTGGACTATGGCTACACCTTC	CASSLGFLDYGYTF
TRBV27	TRBD2	TRBJ2-3	-	TGTGCCAGCACCCATACTAGCGGGGGGGCTCTGGGTACGCAGTATTTT	CASTHTSGGALGTQYF
TRBV6-5	-	TRBJ1-1	-	TGTGCCAGCATCTCGGGACACATGAACACTGAAGCTTTCTTT	CASISGHMNTEAFF
TRBV15	-	TRBJ1-2	-	TGTGCCACCAGCAGAGAGGGGGCGGGTGGCTACACCTTC	CATSREGAGGYTF
TRBV4-3	-	TRBJ2-5	-	TGCGCCAGCAGCCAAACCCTCGGGAACCAAGAGACCCAGTACTTC	CASSQTLGNQETQYF
TRBV28	-	TRBJ2-7	-	TGTGCCAGCAGTTCAGCGACAGACGACTACGAGCAGTACTTC	CASSSATDDYEQYF
TRBV28	-	TRBJ2-5	-	TGTGCCAGCAGTTCCCGTTCCGTGAGCCCCGTGGAGACCCAGTACTTC	CASSSRSVSPVETQYF
TRBV2	-	TRBJ2-7	-	TGTGCCAGCAGTATTAGCCGCGAGCAGTACTTC	CASSISREQYF
TRBV14	-	TRBJ1-5	-	TGTGCCAGCAGCCAAGTGATCCTTAGCAATCAGCCCCAGCATTTT	CASSQVILSNQPQHF
TRBV7-9	TRBD1	TRBJ1-6	-	TGTGCCAGCAGCAGTGCCGGGACAGGGGAATCACCCCTCCACTTT	CASSSAGTGESPLHF
TRBV12-3/TRBV12-4	-	TRBJ1-5	-	TGTGCCAGCAGTTTGGGCAATCAGCCCCAGCATTTT	CASSLGNQPQHF
TRBV6-5	-	TRBJ1-1	-	TGTGCCAGCAGTTATTCTGGGGGGCCGACCACTGAAGCTTTCTTT	CASSYSGGPTTEAFF
TRBV18	-	TRBJ1-2	once	TGTGCCAGCTCACTTAATGGAGGGGGACTTGACGGCTACACCTTC	CASSLNGGGLDGYTF
TRBV3-1/TRBV3-2	-	TRBJ2-2	-	TGTGCCAGCAGCCCCCGCACGGCCCGAGGGGAGCTGTTTTTT	CASSPRTARGELFF
TRBV18	-	TRBJ2-2	-	TGTGCCAGCTCCTCAAGGGTCAGGTCGAACACCGGGGAGCTGTTTTTT	CASSSRVRSNTGELFF
TRBV7-8	-	TRBJ1-3	-	TGTGCCAGCAGCCTAGTCGGCAGTGACCTTGGAAACACCATATATTTT	CASSLVGSDLGNTIYF
TRBV5-1	-	TRBJ1-4	-	TGCGCCAGCAGCTTAATAGGGGGGCAGAATGAAAAACTGTTTTTT	CASSLIGGQNEKLFF
TRBV5-6	TRBD2	TRBJ2-3	-	TGTGCCAGCAGCAGCTTCACTAGCGGGGTATCCGATACGCAGTATTTT	CASSSFTSGVSDTQYF
TRBV4-1	-	TRBJ1-6	-	TGCGCCAGCAGCCACCGGACGGACAGCCCCTCCTATAATTCACCCCTCCACTTT	CASSHRTDSPSYNSPLHF
TRBV11-2	-	TRBJ2-7	-	TGTGCCAGCAGCTTACTAGGGGAGGACGAGCAGTACTTC	CASSLLGEDEQYF
TRBV28	-	TRBJ1-2	few	TGTGCCAGCACCGCAGGGCTCTATGGCTACACCTTC	CASTAGLYGYTF
TRBV9	-	TRBJ1-2	-	TGTGCCAGCAGCGTAGTGGGAGGGAACTATGGCTACACCTTC	CASSVVGGNYGYTF
TRBV6-5	-	TRBJ1-2	-	TGTGCCAGCAGCCTCACCAACTATGGCTACACCTTC	CASSLTNYGYTF
TRBV7-2	-	TRBJ1-1	-	TGTGCCAGCAGCTTAGAAATGGCCCTGTACACTGAAGCTTTCTTT	CASSLEMALYTEAFF
TRBV6-5	-	TRBJ2-2	-	TGTGCCAGCAGTTTGTTAAGGGGCGGTGGCACCGGGGAGCTGTTTTTT	CASSLLRGGGTGELFF
TRBV2	-	TRBJ1-5	-	TGTGCCAGCAACCAGGGGCACAATCAGCCCCAGCATTTT	CASNQGHNQPQHF
TRBV4-3	-	TRBJ1-4	-	TGCGCCAGCAGCCAAGAGATCCGGCACAATGAAAAACTGTTTTTT	CASSQEIRHNEKLFF
TRBV5-6	TRBD1	TRBJ1-5	-	TGTGCCAGCAGCGGGGGACAGTATAGCAATCAGCCCCAGCATTTT	CASSGGQYSNQPQHF
TRBV6-5	TRBD1	TRBJ2-7	-	TGTGCCAGCAGTTACCGACAGGGCTACGAGCAGTACTTC	CASSYRQGYEQYF
TRBV28	TRBD2	TRBJ2-5	-	TGTGCCAGCAGCTGGACTAGCGGGGGTTACCGCGGGGAGACCCAGTACTTC	CASSWTSGGYRGETQYF
TRBV6-1	-	TRBJ1-1	-	TGTGCCAGCAGTGAACACCCCCAACGGGAAGCTTTCTTT	CASSEHPQREAFF
TRBV19	TRBD1	TRBJ2-5	-	TGTGCCAGTAGTATCCTCGTTCAGGGGGTTGCGGCCCAGTACTTC	CASSILVQGVAAQYF
TRBV7-3	-	TRBJ1-1	few	TGTGCCAGCAGCTCCCTCGGACAGTTGAGTGAAGCTTTCTTT	CASSSLGQLSEAFF
TRBV7-2	-	TRBJ1-6	-	TGTGCCAGCAGCTTAGACGGTGGCAGGCCCTACCCACCCCTCCACTTT	CASSLDGGRPYPPLHF
TRBV6-4	-	TRBJ2-5	-	TGTGCCAGCAGTGACTCAGGGGGACTTGGGCGGCGGCAAGAGACCCAGTACTTC	CASSDSGGLGRRQETQYF
TRBV25-1	TRBD1	TRBJ1-1	-	TGTGCCAGCAGTGGAGGGGGCCTCACTGAAGCTTTCTTT	CASSGGGLTEAFF
TRBV21-1	-	TRBJ1-2	few	TGTGCCAGCAGCGCCCAGGCAAGCCTATCCAACTATGGCTACACCTTC	CASSAQASLSNYGYTF
TRBV3-1/TRBV3-2	TRBD1	TRBJ1-2	-	TGTGCCAGCAGCCAAACAGGGGGCGCGAACTATGGCTACACCTTC	CASSQTGGANYGYTF
TRBV6-6	TRBD2	TRBJ2-2	-	TGTGCCAGCAGTCATCTAGCGGGGGGTAACACCGGGGAGCTGTTTTTT	CASSHLAGGNTGELFF
TRBV9	-	TRBJ2-5	-	TGTGCCAGCAGCCCCCGGGGAGGGGGCGCGGAGACCCAGTACTTC	CASSPRGGGAETQYF
TRBV29-1	-	TRBJ1-1	-	TGCAGCGTTGGTCCGGGATGGGGTATGGGCACTGAAGCTTTCTTT	CSVGPGWGMGTEAFF
TRBV19	-	TRBJ1-4	once	TGTGCCACCGGGGGGGCGGACTTTAATGAAAAACTGTTTTTT	CATGGADFNEKLFF
TRBV9	TRBD1	TRBJ2-3	-	TGTGCCAGCAGCGTAGGGGCTCAGGGGGAAGCGACAGATACGCAGTATTTT	CASSVGAQGEATDTQYF
TRBV5-6	-	TRBJ2-1	-	TGTGCCAGCAGCTCGATCGGGGCGAATGAGCAGTTCTTC	CASSSIGANEQFF
TRBV4-3	TRBD1	TRBJ2-7	-	TGCGCCAGCAGCCAAGATCCCGGGACAGGCGCCACCGAGCAGTACTTC	CASSQDPGTGATEQYF
TRBV29-1	TRBD1	TRBJ1-1	-	TGCAGCGTAACCCGGGACAGGGGAACTGAAGCTTTCTTT	CSVTRDRGTEAFF
TRBV6-5	-	TRBJ2-1	-	TGTGCCAGCAGTTACTTCCTGGCTAGCGAGTACAATGAGCAGTTCTTC	CASSYFLASEYNEQFF
TRBV30	TRBD1	TRBJ2-1	-	TGTGCCTGGAGAGAATCACAGGGGGTCTGGCACAATGAGCAGTTCTTC	CAWRESQGVWHNEQFF
TRBV7-2	-	TRBJ1-5	-	TGTGCCAGCAGCGACGACGGGGCCCAACCAGTGGGCAATCAGCCCCAGCATTTT	CASSDDGAQPVGNQPQHF
TRBV4-3	-	TRBJ2-7	-	TGCGCCAGCAGCCAAGAGCCAGCAGACTCCTACGAGCAGTACTTC	CASSQEPADSYEQYF
TRBV6-5	-	TRBJ2-5	-	TGTGCCAGCAGTTACCCCGGACAGATCGGAGAGACCCAGTACTTC	CASSYPGQIGETQYF
TRBV6-6	-	TRBJ2-7	-	TGTGCCAGCAGCAAGAGACCACCTTCCCCTACCGATAAAAGTTCACTCTACGAGCAGTACTTC	CASSKRPPSPTDKSSLYEQYF
TRBV25-1	-	TRBJ2-3	-	TGTGCCAGCAGTGAAAGGCCTGATACGCAGTATTTT	CASSERPDTQYF
TRBV7-9	TRBD1	TRBJ2-7	-	TGTGCCAGCAGCCCAGCAGGGACAGGGGGCGAGCAGTACTTC	CASSPAGTGGEQYF
TRBV4-2	-	TRBJ1-5	-	TGTGCCAGCAGCCAAGATGCCCGGACGGAAAGCAATCAGCCCCAGCATTTT	CASSQDARTESNQPQHF
TRBV7-2	TRBD1	TRBJ1-5	-	TGTGCCAGCAGCTTAGGGGGGACAGACAATCAGCCCCAGCATTTT	CASSLGGTDNQPQHF
TRBV6-5	TRBD2	TRBJ2-3	few	TGTGCCAGCAGTTACTCGATAGCGGGCGGGGCAGATACGCAGTATTTT	CASSYSIAGGADTQYF
TRBV20-1	-	TRBJ1-1	-	TGCAGTGCTAGTGACACCTTTGAAGCTTTCTTT	CSASDTFEAFF